Below are 10 T cell receptor beta chains sequenced from a single sample in a study of T cells in Graves' hyperthyroidism and ophthalmopathy. Researchers took RNA transcripts and amplified the TCR beta CDR3 regions from them. RT-PCR in the first round (using the HTBI primer set) targeted the TCR CDR3. TCRdb called the multiplex PCR reads again in MiXCR, with one record for every CDR3 protein. The profile shows about 600,000 distinct CDR3 sequences, about 14% of them singletons. The sequenced sample consisted of blood. The receptors stem from a woman aged 18-29 years with Graves' ophthalmopathy.

With regard to this clonotype: Possible read error: a much larger clone is one base away. The chain uses TRBV7-8 and TRBJ1-3; no firm D call. From germline, CDR1 is SGHVS and CDR2 FQNEAQ. CDR3 length: 14 residues. Here the CDR3 reads CASSLGVSGNTICF. In DNA, the CDR3 is TGTGCCAGCAGCTTAGGTGTCTCTGGAAACACCATATGTTTT.

CDR3 sequence reads: CASSPRRSSETQYF. CDR3 sequence (DNA): TGTGCCAGCTCACCACGAAGGAGTTCAGAGACCCAGTACTTC. V is TRBV18 and J is TRBJ2-5; D remains unclear. This CDR3 contains 14 residues. The V end was cut by 1 base, the J end by 4 bases, with 10 bases between. The germline CDR1 and CDR2 sequences are KGHSH and LQKENI. The full variable domain, completed using reference TRBV18 and TRBJ2-5, is NAGVMQNPRHLVRRRGQEARLRCSPMKGHSHVYWYRQLPEEGLKFMVYLQKENIIDESGMPKERFSAEFPKEGPSILRIQQVVRGDSAAYFCASSPRRSSETQYFGPGTRLLVL.

This clonotype was seen ten or more times. The chain employs TRBV5-6 and TRBJ2-3; the D gene is possibly TRBD1 (6 bases). This CDR3 is 15 amino acids long. Germline V gene sequence: CDR1 SGHDT, CDR2 YYEEEE. Trimming left V 0 bases short and J 1 base short, with 9 bases between. The CDR3 region is CASSLGQGRTDTQYF. CDR3 sequence (DNA): TGTGCCAGCAGCTTGGGGCAGGGGCGCACAGATACGCAGTATTTT.

This clonotype was picked up many times. The junction does not match germline at one end; this may be a read error. This chain links TRBV5-8 with TRBJ2-7; no definite D call. The CDR3 contains 10 residues. CDR1 is SGHTS and CDR2 is YDEGEE in the germline V gene. In DNA form, the CDR3 reads TGTGCCAGCAGCCCCTACAAGCAGTACTTC. Translation: CASSPYKQYF.

Many counts were recorded for this clonotype. The chain uses TRBV28 and TRBJ1-5; weak D call: TRBD1 (6 bases). Trimming left V 1 base short and J 0 bases short, with 19 bases between. There are 19 residues in the CDR3. Germline-derived CDR1 and CDR2 are MDHEN and SYDVKM. The CDR3 DNA follows: TGTGCCAGCAGTTTATTGGCAGGGGCGGTCCCCAATAGCAATCAGCCCCAGCATTTT. It is translated as CASSLLAGAVPNSNQPQHF.

Ten or more counts support this clonotype. The V gene is TRBV28, the J gene TRBJ2-7; D is undetermined. Trimming removed 6 bases at V and 4 bases at J, with 16 bases between. CDR1 is MDHEN, CDR2 SYDVKM, per germline. The CDR3 totals 14 residues. CDR3 nucleotides: TGTGCCAGCAGCCTACTTCCCCTTGGATACGAGCAGTACTTC. It yields the protein CASSLLPLGYEQYF.

Ten or more counts support this clonotype. The V and J genes are TRBV20-1 and TRBJ2-1; 9 nucleotides agree with TRBD2. The germline V gene encodes CDR1 DFQATT and CDR2 SNEGSKA (reference sequence). Trimming cost V 2 bases and J 8 bases; bases outside gene matches: 10. The CDR3 is made up of 15 amino acids. The CDR3 DNA reads as TGCAGTGCTAGATCCCGAGGGACTAGCACGTATGAGCAGTTCTTC. Protein: CSARSRGTSTYEQFF.

This clonotype was counted ten times or more. The chain combines TRBV28 with TRBJ1-1; D remains ambiguous. The CDR3 has 14 amino acids. The V gene's germline CDR1 is MDHEN and CDR2 SYDVKM. Between the trimmed V and J ends, which lost 6 bases and 3 bases, there was a span of 14 bases. The CDR3 is CASSLTATDTEAFF. The CDR3 nucleotides are TGTGCCAGCAGCCTCACCGCAACGGACACTGAAGCTTTCTTT.

On this clonotype: The junction departs from germline at one end; a sequencing error may be responsible. The rearrangement links TRBV18 to TRBJ1-5; the D gene is possibly TRBD1 (6 bases). Germline CDR1 reads KGHSH; CDR2 reads LQKENI. There are 15 residues in the CDR3. CDR3 nucleotide sequence: TGTGCCAGCTCACGGGGGGCCTCTAGCAATCAGCCCCGGCATTTT. Its protein product is CASSRGASSNQPRHF.

With regard to this clonotype: A much larger clone lies a single base off, so this may be a read error. This CDR3 fails to terminate in the conserved phenylalanine or tryptophan, so it likely reflects a read error. V gene TRBV2 combines with J gene TRBJ2-3; weak D call: TRBD2 (6 bases). Germline V gene lookup returns CDR1 SNHLY and CDR2 FYNNEI. The CDR3 is 16 amino acids. The V end was cut by 5 bases, the J end by 0 bases, with 15 bases between. The DNA for the CDR3 is TGTGCCAGCAGTATCTTAGGAGGGATTAGCACAGATACGCAGTATCTT. This sequence encodes CASSILGGISTDTQYL.